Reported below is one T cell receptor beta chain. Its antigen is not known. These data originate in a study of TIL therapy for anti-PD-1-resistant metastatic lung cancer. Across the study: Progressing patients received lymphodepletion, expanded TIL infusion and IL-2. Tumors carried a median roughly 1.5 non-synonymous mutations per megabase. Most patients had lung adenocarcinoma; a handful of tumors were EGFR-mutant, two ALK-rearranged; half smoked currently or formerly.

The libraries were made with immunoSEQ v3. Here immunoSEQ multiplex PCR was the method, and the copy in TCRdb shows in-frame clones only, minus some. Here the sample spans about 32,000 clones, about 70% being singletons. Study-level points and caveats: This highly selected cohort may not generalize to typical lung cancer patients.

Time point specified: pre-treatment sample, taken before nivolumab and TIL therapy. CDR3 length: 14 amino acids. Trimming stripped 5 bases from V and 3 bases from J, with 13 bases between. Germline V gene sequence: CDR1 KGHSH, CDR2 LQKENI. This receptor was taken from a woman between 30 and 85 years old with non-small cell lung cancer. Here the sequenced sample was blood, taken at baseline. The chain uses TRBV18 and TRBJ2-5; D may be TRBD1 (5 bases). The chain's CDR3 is CASSLRGIEETQYF. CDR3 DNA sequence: TGTGCCAGCTCATTAAGGGGAATAGAAGAGACCCAGTACTTC.